Presented here are 32 T cell receptor beta chains from one specimen sequenced in a study of cytomegalovirus exposure and HLA in healthy donors. PCR involved 60 Vbeta and 13 Jbeta primers. The table came from immunoSEQ multiplex PCR; TCRdb's copy has only in-frame clones and leaves some out. The top ten clones hold approximately 1.2% of a sample with about 180,000 clones, 84% of them seen once. Sequencing input: PBMCs. Receptors originate from a girl aged 2 to 9 in good health and CMV-seropositive.

V is TRBV19 and J is TRBJ2-1; D is unclear. The CDR3 loop spans 14 amino acids. Germline CDR1 reads LNHDA; CDR2 reads SQIVND (reference sequence). The V end was cut by 3 bases, the J end by 15 bases, with 21 bases between. The DNA of the CDR3 is TGTGCCAGTAGTATTTCGGTGAGCACATCCCGGAGGTTCTTC. Residues: CASSISVSTSRRFF.

This chain uses TRBV9 with TRBJ2-7, with a weak D call TRBD2 (6 bases). Trimming shortened V by 0 bases and J by 2 bases, and 12 bases separated the two germline ends. The V gene's germline CDR1 is SGDLS and CDR2 YYNGEE. The CDR3 consists of 15 residues. As DNA, the CDR3 is TGTGCCAGCAGCGTAGGAGGCGGGAACCCCTACGAGCAGTACTTC. This gives the protein CASSVGGGNPYEQYF. The complete variable domain, with remaining parts taken from reference TRBV9 and TRBJ2-7, reads DSGVTQTPKHLITATGQRVTLRCSPRSGDLSVYWYQQSLDQGLQFLIQYYNGEERAKGNILERFSAQQFPDLHSELNLSSLELGDSALYFCASSVGGGNPYEQYFGPGTRLTVT.

The chain combines TRBV20-1 with TRBJ2-7; no clear D. The CDR3 length is 11 residues. V lost 3 bases and J 6 bases, leaving 9 bases between the germline ends. Germline V CDR1 and CDR2: DFQATT, SNEGSKA (reference sequence). CDR3 loop: CSASFLSEQYF. Written as DNA, the CDR3 is TGCAGTGCTAGTTTTCTCTCCGAGCAGTACTTC.

The genes are TRBV19 and TRBJ2-7, with 7 nucleotides matching TRBD1. Germline CDR1 and CDR2: LNHDA and SQIVND (reference sequence). V lost 1 base, J lost 6 bases, and 6 bases stayed unmatched. This CDR3 spans 14 amino acids. The CDR3 DNA sequence: TGTGCCAGTAGTATAGTGCCAGGGGGACGCGAGCAGTACTTC. Protein sequence: CASSIVPGGREQYF.

The chain is built from TRBV5-4 and TRBJ1-2; D is unclear. The V and J ends lost 3 bases and 3 bases respectively, with 21 bases between them. This CDR3 comprises 17 residues. Germline values: CDR1 SGHNT, CDR2 YYREEE (reference sequence). The CDR3 sequence: CASSSGGESVTYYGYTF. The CDR3 DNA sequence: TGTGCCAGCAGCTCGGGTGGGGAGTCGGTAACCTACTATGGCTACACCTTC.

The CDR3 coding sequence is TGTGCCAGCAGCTTAGATAGGATGGGACTATACACCGGGGAGCTGTTTTTT. Its translation is CASSLDRMGLYTGELFF. The V gene is TRBV11-2, the J gene TRBJ2-2; 7 bases agree with TRBD2. The CDR3 has 17 residues. Germline values: CDR1 SGHAT, CDR2 FQNNGV. The V and J ends lost 0 bases and 3 bases, in that order; junction bases with no gene match: 7.

The chain recombines TRBV11-2 with TRBJ1-6; no definite D call. CDR3 length: 15 amino acids. In germline, CDR1 is SGHAT, CDR2 FQNNGV. Trimming took 0 bases from V and 6 from J, leaving 9 bases between them. This chain's CDR3 is CASSLEAEGNSPLHF. For the CDR3, the DNA is TGTGCCAGCAGCTTAGAGGCTGAGGGTAATTCACCCCTCCACTTT.

V is TRBV14 and J is TRBJ2-1; 7 bases match TRBD2. The ends lost 6 bases at V and 8 bases at J; junction bases unmatched: 13. Germline CDR1 reads SGHDN; CDR2 reads FVKESK. The CDR3 has 15 amino acids. CDR3 coding DNA: TGTGCCAGCAGTCGACTAGCTTCGACCCGATATGAGCAGTTCTTC. This encodes CASSRLASTRYEQFF.

This clone was found once. The genes are TRBV2 and TRBJ1-2; possibly TRBD1 for D (5 bases). Germline V gene sequence: CDR1 SNHLY, CDR2 FYNNEI. Trimming left V 3 bases short and J 1 base short, with 9 bases between. This CDR3 is built from 14 residues. CDR3 sequence: CASSDTGVNYGYTF. The CDR3 coding sequence is TGTGCCAGCAGTGACACGGGGGTTAACTATGGCTACACCTTC.

This clone has just one count. The V call is TRBV13, the J call TRBJ1-3, with no clear D. The CDR3 consists of 16 residues. The germline CDR1 and CDR2 sequences are PRHDT and FYEKMQ (reference sequence). Trimming cost V 5 bases and J 5 bases, with 19 bases left between them. This CDR3 reads CASSPPHRTQRNTIYF. CDR3 nucleotide sequence: TGTGCCAGCAGCCCGCCCCACCGGACTCAAAGAAACACCATATATTTT.

The chain links TRBV2 to TRBJ2-3, with 9 positions matching TRBD2. This CDR3 has 15 amino acids. The germline V gene has CDR1 SNHLY and CDR2 FYNNEI. V lost 7 bases to trimming and J lost 0 bases; unmatched junction nucleotides: 5. The CDR3 sequence: CASTGLAPSTDTQYF. For the CDR3, the DNA is TGTGCCAGCACGGGACTAGCTCCGAGCACAGATACGCAGTATTTT.

This sequence joins TRBV28 and TRBJ1-1; no clear D gene. The CDR3 extends over 11 amino acids. CDR1 MDHEN and CDR2 SYDVKM come from the germline V gene. V dropped 4 bases and J dropped 6 bases, with 6 bases sitting between them. The CDR3 bases are TGTGCCAGCAGTTCGTATCCTGAAGCTTTCTTT. It encodes CASSSYPEAFF.

Comment on this clone: A read error may produce the germline difference seen at one junction end. This chain uses TRBV18 with TRBJ1-1, with TRBD1 as a possible D gene (6 bases). The CDR3 has 14 residues. Germline lookup yields CDR1 KGHSH and CDR2 LQKENI. The CDR3 DNA is TGTGCCAGCTCACCAGGGGCAGGGGACACGGAAGCTTTCTTT. Protein sequence: CASSPGAGDTEAFF. Variable domain in full (rest from reference TRBV18 and TRBJ1-1): NAGVMQNPRHLVRRRGQEARLRCSPMKGHSHVYWYRQLPEEGLKFMVYLQKENIIDESGMPKERFSAEFPKEGPSILRIQQVVRGDSAAYFCASSPGAGDTEAFFGQGTRLTVV.

The chain carries TRBV10-3 and TRBJ2-1; 9 nucleotides agree with TRBD2. Germline V gene data show CDR1 as ENHRY and CDR2 as SYGVKD. The CDR3 has 17 residues. J gave up 4 bases and V 2 bases, and 9 bases lay outside the gene matches. CDR3 amino acids: CAISEPGLAVGYNEQFF. The CDR3 coding sequence is TGTGCCATCAGTGAGCCGGGACTAGCAGTCGGGTACAATGAGCAGTTCTTC.

This chain links TRBV7-6 with TRBJ2-2; no clear D gene. The CDR3 has 13 residues. Germline V gene lookup returns CDR1 SGHVS and CDR2 FNYEAQ. V dropped 0 bases and J dropped 4 bases, with 3 bases sitting between them. CDR3 sequence (DNA): TGTGCCAGCAGCTTAGCGCGCACCGGGGAGCTGTTTTTT. Its translation: CASSLARTGELFF.

In this sample, this clone turned up a few times. The chain combines TRBV6-1 with TRBJ1-5; unclear D gene. Trimming shortened V by 3 bases and J by 8 bases, and 11 bases separated the two germline ends. Germline lookup yields CDR1 MNHNS and CDR2 SASEGT. The CDR3 runs to 13 residues. The CDR3: CASSDGFLKPQHF. CDR3 DNA sequence: TGTGCCAGCAGTGACGGGTTCCTCAAGCCCCAGCATTTT.

The sample holds one count of this clone. The V call is TRBV7-8, the J call TRBJ2-7; TRBD1 agrees at 9 bases. Germline assignment: CDR1 SGHVS and CDR2 FQNEAQ. The CDR3 runs to 16 residues. With 5 bases clipped from V and 5 bases from J, the junction kept 13 bases outside the gene matches. CDR3 in DNA: TGTGCCAGCAGCGCGCAACCGGGACAGGGTTTCAACGAGCAGTACTTC. Amino acids: CASSAQPGQGFNEQYF. The full variable domain, its missing parts supplied by reference TRBV7-8 and TRBJ2-7, is GAGVSQSPRYKVAKRGQDVALRCDPISGHVSLFWYQQALGQGPEFLTYFQNEAQLDKSGLPSDRFFAERPEGSVSTLKIQRTQQEDSAVYLCASSAQPGQGFNEQYFGPGTRLTVT.

V and J are TRBV4-2 and TRBJ1-2, with no clear D. Looked up from germline, CDR1 is LGHNA and CDR2 is YNFKEQ. The ends were cut back, 5 bases at V and 0 bases at J, with 16 bases in the middle. CDR3 length: 16 amino acids. CDR3 nucleotide sequence: TGTGCCAGCAGCAAGGACTCTAGGGCGGCTAACTATGGCTACACCTTC. Protein: CASSKDSRAANYGYTF.

CDR3: CASSLLTGRNGGNTIYF. The CDR3 nucleotides read TGTGCCAGTAGTCTCCTGACAGGGAGAAACGGTGGAAACACCATATATTTT. V usage is TRBV19 and J usage is TRBJ1-3; the match to TRBD1 covers 7 bases. The length of the CDR3 is 17 residues. CDR1 LNHDA and CDR2 SQIVND come from the germline V gene (reference sequence). Unmatched junction bases numbered 13, after V lost 5 bases and J lost 3 bases.

This sequence joins TRBV7-3 and TRBJ2-6, with D maybe TRBD1 (6 bases). This CDR3 spans 16 amino acids. Germline CDR1 and CDR2: SGHTA and FQGTGA. V lost 4 bases and J lost 2, with 12 bases in between. The CDR3 nucleotides are TGTGCCAGCAGCTCACACAGGGTAACTGGGGCCAACGTCCTGACTTTC. It translates to CASSSHRVTGANVLTF.

The gene calls are TRBV28 and TRBJ1-5, with 7 bases fitting TRBD1. The germline V gene encodes CDR1 MDHEN and CDR2 SYDVKM. J lost 1 base, V lost 8 bases, and 5 bases had no gene match. The CDR3 loop spans 14 amino acids. CDR3 region: CASGQGVSNQPQHF. The CDR3 coding sequence is TGTGCCAGCGGCCAGGGGGTAAGCAATCAGCCCCAGCATTTT.

This chain uses TRBV6-1 with TRBJ1-2; D gene uncertain. The germline CDR1 and CDR2 sequences are MNHNS and SASEGT. This CDR3 has 11 residues. V was shortened by 8 bases and J by 4 bases, with 8 bases between the two germline ends. CDR3 in DNA: TGTGCCAGCTCAGGCCGCTATGGCTACACCTTC. Translating gives CASSGRYGYTF.

V is TRBV10-1 and J is TRBJ1-3; D is unclear. The germline CDR1 and CDR2 sequences are WNHNN and SYGVQD (reference sequence). The CDR3 has 16 residues. V dropped 4 bases and J dropped 0 bases, with 13 bases sitting between them. The CDR3 loop is CASSGSRDGSGNTIYF. Written as DNA, the CDR3 is TGCGCCAGCAGTGGGTCTCGGGATGGCTCTGGAAACACCATATATTTT.

The chain carries TRBV19 and TRBJ1-6, with 7 bases that match TRBD1. The CDR3 totals 15 residues. V was pared by 4 bases and J by 7 bases, with 7 bases of the junction left unmatched. Germline V gene lookup returns CDR1 LNHDA and CDR2 SQIVND (reference sequence). CDR3: CASSKGTGANSPLHF. The CDR3 region has the DNA TGTGCCAGTAGTAAAGGAACAGGGGCGAATTCACCCCTCCACTTT.

The J gene is TRBJ1-2, the V gene TRBV27, with D tentatively TRBD1 (6 bases). CDR3 length: 17 residues. The germline V gene has CDR1 MNHEY and CDR2 SMNVEV (reference sequence). V was clipped by 5 bases and J by 7 bases, with 26 bases between them. CDR3 sequence: CASSPTTGAGSISGYTF. CDR3 nucleotides: TGTGCCAGCAGTCCCACGACAGGAGCTGGGTCGATTAGTGGCTACACCTTC.

The chain combines TRBV5-1 with TRBJ1-2; the match to TRBD1 covers 12 bases. With 2 bases clipped from V and 11 bases from J, the junction kept 10 bases outside the gene matches. Germline V gene sequence: CDR1 SGHRS, CDR2 YFSETQ. This CDR3 contains 15 residues. In nucleotides, the CDR3 is TGCGCCAGCAGCTTCAGTAATCCGGGACAGGGGGCTTACACCTTC. It encodes CASSFSNPGQGAYTF.

The chain recombines TRBV2 with TRBJ2-1, with 12 bases aligning to TRBD2. The junction had 16 bases not matched to a gene; V was cut back by 4 bases and J by 9 bases. Germline CDR1 SNHLY, CDR2 FYNNEI. CDR3 length: 18 amino acids. The DNA for the CDR3 is TGTGCCAGCAGTGGGGGGTTTGGGGCTAGCGGGAGGGCCATTGAGCAGTTCTTC. This codes for CASSGGFGASGRAIEQFF.

Here the CDR3 reads CASSLLRGASSYNEQFF. Written as DNA, the CDR3 is TGTGCCAGCAGCCTTTTGCGGGGGGCAAGCTCCTACAATGAGCAGTTCTTC. This rearrangement joins TRBV11-2 to TRBJ2-1; 8 nucleotides align to TRBD2. With 5 bases clipped from V and 0 bases from J, the junction kept 9 bases outside the gene matches. CDR3 length: 17 residues. Germline-derived CDR1 and CDR2 are SGHAT and FQNNGV. Drawing the rest from reference TRBV11-2 and TRBJ2-1, the complete variable domain is EAGVAQSPRYKIIEKRQSVAFWCNPISGHATLYWYQQILGQGPKLLIQFQNNGVVDDSQLPKDRFSAERLKGVDSTLKIQPAKLEDSAVYLCASSLLRGASSYNEQFFGPGTRLTVL.

This clone was seen more than once but under ten times. The chain carries TRBV28 and TRBJ1-1, with D perhaps TRBD1 (6 bases). In germline, CDR1 is MDHEN, CDR2 SYDVKM. The V end was cut by 7 bases, the J end by 9 bases, with 9 bases between. CDR3 length equals 10 residues. The DNA of the CDR3 is TGTGCCAGCACCGGGACACAAGCTTTCTTT. Translated, it gives CASTGTQAFF. Based on the CDR3 plus reference TRBV28 and TRBJ1-1, the full variable domain is DVKVTQSSRYLVKRTGEKVFLECVQDMDHENMFWYRQDPGLGLRLIYFSYDVKMKEKGDIPEGYSVSREKKERFSLILESASTNQTSMYLCASTGTQAFFGQGTRLTVV.

The chain employs TRBV11-2 and TRBJ2-7; D unresolved. V was trimmed by 3 bases and J by 2 bases, leaving 2 bases between them. Per the germline V gene, CDR1 is SGHAT and CDR2 is FQNNGV. The CDR3 length is 11 residues. The chain's CDR3 is CASSFTYEQYF. DNA of the CDR3: TGTGCCAGCAGCTTCACCTACGAGCAGTACTTC. The full variable domain, completed using reference TRBV11-2 and TRBJ2-7, is EAGVAQSPRYKIIEKRQSVAFWCNPISGHATLYWYQQILGQGPKLLIQFQNNGVVDDSQLPKDRFSAERLKGVDSTLKIQPAKLEDSAVYLCASSFTYEQYFGPGTRLTVT.

This chain joins TRBV5-1 and TRBJ2-3, with 13 positions matching TRBD2. Germline trimming cut 1 base from V and 5 bases from J; bases unmatched to any gene: 10. This CDR3 spans 18 amino acids. The germline gives CDR1 SGHRS, CDR2 YFSETQ. In DNA, the CDR3 is TGCGCCAGCAGCTTGACTAGCGGGGGGGCCGCGGGGAGAGATACGCAGTATTTT. Translation gives CASSLTSGGAAGRDTQYF.

The J gene is TRBJ2-3, the V gene TRBV5-1, with TRBD2 identical over 9 bases. This CDR3 has 15 residues. Losses at the gene ends were 2 bases for V and 1 base for J; bases not matched to a gene: 2. Germline V gene sequence: CDR1 SGHRS, CDR2 YFSETQ. The CDR3 is CASSFGGGGTDTQYF. The DNA for the CDR3 is TGCGCCAGCAGCTTTGGCGGGGGGGGCACAGATACGCAGTATTTT.